The clone carrying this TCR beta chain has ten or more counts. One entry per CDR3 protein, called by TCRdb with MiXCR from the RT-PCR reads. The table has 650,000 to 800,000 distinct CDR3 sequences, 13% to 15% seen once. The V gene end was trimmed by 3 bases and the J gene end by 5 bases; junction bases not matched to a gene: 2. Germline V gene data show CDR1 as LGHDT and CDR2 as YNNKEL (reference sequence). The CDR3 has 14 residues. The receptor's source is a female donor in good health, serving as a healthy control. The chain recombines TRBV3-1 with TRBJ1-1; 11 bases match TRBD1. Sequenced input: memory CD4+ T cells from blood. In DNA form, the CDR3 reads TGTGCCAGCAGCCAGGGACAGGGGGATACTGAAGCTTTCTTT. This encodes CASSQGQGDTEAFF.